This T cell receptor (beta chain) comes out of a study of blood T cell repertoires in COVID-19. Study at large: T cells, B-cell-depleted T cells, or PBMCs supplied cDNA or gDNA.

Of note for this clone: Other nucleotide sequences from this sample produce the same CDR3.

Libraries were prepared by immunoSEQ multiplex PCR; TCRdb keeps only in-frame clonotypes and omits some of them. The table shows about 280,000 clones, with around 86% occurring only once. This CDR3 region has 12 residues. Trimming removed 4 bases from V and 5 bases from J, with 5 bases in between. The germline CDR1 and CDR2 sequences are KGHDR and SFDVKD. Sample: peripheral blood. The sequence was obtained from a middle-aged man with active or convalescent COVID-19. The chain recombines TRBV24-1 with TRBJ1-5; D call uncertain. CDR3 in DNA: TGTGCCACCAGTGACCCAGATCAGCCCCAGCATTTT. Its protein is CATSDPDQPQHF.